The rows below give T cell receptor beta chains drawn from one sample of a study of blood T cell repertoires in COVID-19. Profiling relied on immunoSEQ multiplex PCR, and the TCRdb table lists in-frame clones only, not all of them. The repertoire holds more than 85,000 clones, with 86% as singletons. Input material: PBMCs or T cells enriched from blood (not recorded which). All receptors come from a woman aged 50 to 60 who had recovered from COVID-19. Each CDR3 is given with its conserved first and last residue. Fields, in order: J gene, V gene, clone size, D gene, CDR3 DNA, CDR3 protein. A D gene is named only where the DNA matches it firmly. Some rows mark clone size as missing; the rest say once, few, many or name a class of expanded clone.

J: TRBJ1-5
V: TRBV5-1
size: NA
D: NA
DNA: TGCGCCAGCAGCTTGGACCCGGGGGGCGGACAGCCCCAGCATTTT
CDR3: CASSLDPGGGQPQHF

J: TRBJ1-1
V: TRBV21-1
size: NA
D: NA
DNA: TGTGCCAGCAGCGCTCCTAGTTACGACACTGAAGCTTTCTTT
CDR3: CASSAPSYDTEAFF

J: TRBJ2-5
V: TRBV18
size: NA
D: NA
DNA: TGTGCCAGCTCACCACCTGGGCTCCAAGAGACCCAGTACTTC
CDR3: CASSPPGLQETQYF

J: TRBJ2-3
V: TRBV24-1
size: NA
D: TRBD2
DNA: TGTGCCACCAGTGGATACGTAGCGGGAGGAGGGACAGATACGCAGTATTTT
CDR3: CATSGYVAGGGTDTQYF

J: TRBJ2-7
V: TRBV4-2
size: NA
D: TRBD1
DNA: TGTGCCAGCAGCCAAACCGGGACAGGGACCTACGAGCAGTACTTC
CDR3: CASSQTGTGTYEQYF

J: TRBJ2-7
V: TRBV6-5
size: NA
D: TRBD2
DNA: TGTGCCAGCAGTTGGTTAGCGGGGGGGCTCTACGAGCAGTACTTC
CDR3: CASSWLAGGLYEQYF

J: TRBJ2-5
V: TRBV29-1
size: NA
D: TRBD1
DNA: TGCAGCGCTACGACAGGGGACGAGACCCAGTACTTC
CDR3: CSATTGDETQYF

J: TRBJ2-5
V: TRBV12-3/TRBV12-4
size: once
D: TRBD2
DNA: TGTGCCAGTCGCGGGGGAGTCCAAGAGACCCAGTACTTC
CDR3: CASRGGVQETQYF

J: TRBJ2-6
V: TRBV11-2
size: NA
D: NA
DNA: TGTGCCAGCAGCTTGGCCCACGCGGGACAGAGCTCTGGGGCCAACGTCCTGACTTTC
CDR3: CASSLAHAGQSSGANVLTF

J: TRBJ2-7
V: TRBV28
size: NA
D: NA
DNA: TGTGCCAGCAGTCCCCCCCTCTACGAGCAGTACTTC
CDR3: CASSPPLYEQYF

J: TRBJ2-1
V: TRBV28
size: NA
D: TRBD2
DNA: TGTGCCACCGGGGGGGCAGCCTACAATGAGCAGTTCTTC
CDR3: CATGGAAYNEQFF

J: TRBJ2-7
V: TRBV28
size: few
D: NA
DNA: TGTGCCAGCAGTTTACGGGTGGAGCAGTACTTC
CDR3: CASSLRVEQYF

J: TRBJ2-1
V: TRBV4-2
size: NA
D: TRBD2
DNA: TGTGCCAGCAGCCAAGAAGGGACTAGCGGAAACAATGAGCAGTTCTTC
CDR3: CASSQEGTSGNNEQFF

J: TRBJ2-2
V: TRBV2
size: NA
D: TRBD1
DNA: TGTGCCAGCAGCCCGGGACAGGGGAACACCGGGGAGCTGTTTTTT
CDR3: CASSPGQGNTGELFF

J: TRBJ1-3
V: TRBV28
size: NA
D: NA
DNA: TGTGCCAGCAGTTTTCGGGGGTCCTACTCTGGAAACACCATATATTTT
CDR3: CASSFRGSYSGNTIYF

J: TRBJ2-1
V: TRBV3-1/TRBV3-2
size: NA
D: TRBD2
DNA: TGTGCCAGCAAAAAAGCGGGAGTTTCCTACAATGAGCAGTTCTTC
CDR3: CASKKAGVSYNEQFF

J: TRBJ2-5
V: TRBV11-3
size: NA
D: TRBD2
DNA: TGTGCCAGCAGCTGGGGGGGGGACCAAGAGACCCAGTACTTC
CDR3: CASSWGGDQETQYF

J: TRBJ2-7
V: TRBV28
size: NA
D: NA
DNA: TGTGCCAGCAGGCCGGACAGCTACGAGCAGTACTTC
CDR3: CASRPDSYEQYF

J: TRBJ1-2
V: TRBV3-1/TRBV3-2
size: NA
D: TRBD1
DNA: TGTGCCAGCAGCCTACAGGGGTTCGGTGGCTACACCTTC
CDR3: CASSLQGFGGYTF

J: TRBJ1-2
V: TRBV2
size: NA
D: NA
DNA: TGTGCCAGCCACAGTGAAGGGGAGGGCCCCTACTATGGCTACACCTTC
CDR3: CASHSEGEGPYYGYTF

J: TRBJ1-4
V: TRBV19
size: NA
D: TRBD1
DNA: TGTGCCAGTAGTAATCCCGGGACAGGGGTCGGTGAAAAACTGTTTTTT
CDR3: CASSNPGTGVGEKLFF

J: TRBJ2-7
V: TRBV15
size: NA
D: TRBD2
DNA: TGTGCCACCAGCAGGAGCGGGAGTGGTGACGAGCAGTACTTC
CDR3: CATSRSGSGDEQYF

J: TRBJ2-7
V: TRBV7-9
size: NA
D: TRBD2
DNA: TGTGCCAGCAGCCCTGGGACTAGCGGGAGGACCGAGCAGTACTTC
CDR3: CASSPGTSGRTEQYF

J: TRBJ1-6
V: TRBV6-2/TRBV6-3
size: NA
D: NA
DNA: TGTGCCAGCAGTTATTCTCCGGGGGTCGGTTCACCCCTCCACTTT
CDR3: CASSYSPGVGSPLHF

J: TRBJ1-3
V: TRBV5-4
size: NA
D: TRBD1
DNA: TGTGCCAGCAGCTTACAGGGGACTGGAAACACCATATATTTT
CDR3: CASSLQGTGNTIYF

J: TRBJ2-7
V: TRBV6-1
size: NA
D: NA
DNA: TGTGCCAGCAGTGAAGGAGGTTGGTATGACTCCTACGAGCAGTACTTC
CDR3: CASSEGGWYDSYEQYF

J: TRBJ1-5
V: TRBV2
size: NA
D: NA
DNA: TGTGCCAGCGGCGGAGGGGTGAGCAATCAGCCCCAGCATTTT
CDR3: CASGGGVSNQPQHF

J: TRBJ1-4
V: TRBV10-3
size: NA
D: TRBD1
DNA: TGTGCCACCCAAGGGACAGATGAAAAACTGTTTTTT
CDR3: CATQGTDEKLFF

J: TRBJ1-3
V: TRBV19
size: NA
D: NA
DNA: TGTGCCAGTAGTATCGGTTCCGGAAACACCATATATTTT
CDR3: CASSIGSGNTIYF

J: TRBJ2-3
V: TRBV7-8
size: NA
D: TRBD2
DNA: TGTGCCAGCAGCCCGCTAGCGGGGGGGCCCGATGTACCAGATACGCAGTATTTT
CDR3: CASSPLAGGPDVPDTQYF

J: TRBJ2-7
V: TRBV11-2
size: NA
D: NA
DNA: TGTGCCAGCAGCTTAGTTGCGGGGTACGAGCAGTACTTC
CDR3: CASSLVAGYEQYF

J: TRBJ1-1
V: TRBV29-1
size: NA
D: TRBD1
DNA: TGCAGCGTTGAATTGGCAGGGGGCGAAGCTTTCTTT
CDR3: CSVELAGGEAFF

J: TRBJ2-5
V: TRBV2
size: NA
D: TRBD1
DNA: TGTGCCAGCACGACGACAGGGTTTCAAGAGACCCAGTACTTC
CDR3: CASTTTGFQETQYF

J: TRBJ1-2
V: TRBV30
size: NA
D: NA
DNA: TGTGCCTGGTACGGGGGGGGAGGATCAGACTATGGCTACACCTTC
CDR3: CAWYGGGGSDYGYTF

J: TRBJ2-3
V: TRBV7-2
size: NA
D: TRBD1
DNA: TGTGCCAGCAGTTCATTAGCAGGGGGTAGCACAGATACGCAGTATTTT
CDR3: CASSSLAGGSTDTQYF

J: TRBJ1-1
V: TRBV29-1
size: NA
D: NA
DNA: TGCAGCGTTGGGGGAGGGGCAGTTGAAGCTTTCTTT
CDR3: CSVGGGAVEAFF

J: TRBJ2-7
V: TRBV5-1
size: few
D: NA
DNA: TGCGCCAGCAGCGAGCTCTACGAGCAGTACTTC
CDR3: CASSELYEQYF

J: TRBJ2-3
V: TRBV5-4
size: NA
D: TRBD2
DNA: TGTGCCAGCAGCCGACTAGCGGGGGGGACCCTAAGCACAGATACGCAGTATTTT
CDR3: CASSRLAGGTLSTDTQYF

J: TRBJ2-7
V: TRBV5-4
size: NA
D: NA
DNA: TGTGCCAGCAGCTTGGAACAGGAAGACGAGCAGTACTTC
CDR3: CASSLEQEDEQYF

J: TRBJ2-5
V: TRBV24-1
size: NA
D: NA
DNA: TGTGCCACCAGTGACCCCGGGGGGACCCAGTACTTC
CDR3: CATSDPGGTQYF